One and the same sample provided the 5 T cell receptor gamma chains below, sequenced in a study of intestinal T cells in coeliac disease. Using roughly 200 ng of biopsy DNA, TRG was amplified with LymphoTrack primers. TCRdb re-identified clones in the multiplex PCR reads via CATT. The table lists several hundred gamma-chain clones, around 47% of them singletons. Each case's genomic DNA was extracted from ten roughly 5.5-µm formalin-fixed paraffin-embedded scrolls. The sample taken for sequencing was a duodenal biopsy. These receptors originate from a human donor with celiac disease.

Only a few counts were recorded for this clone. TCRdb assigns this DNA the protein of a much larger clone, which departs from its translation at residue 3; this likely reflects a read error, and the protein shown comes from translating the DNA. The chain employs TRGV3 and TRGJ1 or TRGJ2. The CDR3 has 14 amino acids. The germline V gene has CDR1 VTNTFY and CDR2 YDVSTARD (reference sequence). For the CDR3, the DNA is TGTGCCGCCTGGGACAGACCCCACAATTATAAGAAACTCTTT. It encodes CAAWDRPHNYKKLF.

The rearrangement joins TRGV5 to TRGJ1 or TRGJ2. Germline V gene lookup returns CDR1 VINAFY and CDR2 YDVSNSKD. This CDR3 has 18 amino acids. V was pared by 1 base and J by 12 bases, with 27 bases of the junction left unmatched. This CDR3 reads CATWDSIAPRLVPETKLF. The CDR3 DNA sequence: TGTGCCACCTGGGACAGCATTGCCCCCCGACTTGTTCCCGAGACGAAACTCTTT.

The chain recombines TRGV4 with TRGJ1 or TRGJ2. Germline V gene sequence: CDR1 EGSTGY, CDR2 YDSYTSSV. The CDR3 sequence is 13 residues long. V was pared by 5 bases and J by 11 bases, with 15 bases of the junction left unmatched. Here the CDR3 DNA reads TGTGCCACCTGGGGGCCCTTATTATTCGAGAAACTCTTT. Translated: CATWGPLLFEKLF.

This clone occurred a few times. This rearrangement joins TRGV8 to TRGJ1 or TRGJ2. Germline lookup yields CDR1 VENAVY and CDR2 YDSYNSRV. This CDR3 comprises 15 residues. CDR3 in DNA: TGTGCACCTGGGATAGAACATCCCCTGTATTATAAGAAACTCTTT. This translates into CAPGIEHPLYYKKLF.

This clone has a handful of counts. DNA for the CDR3: TGTGCCACCTGGGATGGTGCTTGTTGGTTCAAGATATTT. Protein product: CATWDGACWFKIF. The V call is TRGV4, the J call TRGJP1. V lost 1 base to trimming and J lost 9 bases; unmatched junction nucleotides: 5. The CDR3 has 13 amino acids. CDR1 EGSTGY and CDR2 YDSYTSSV come from the germline V gene.